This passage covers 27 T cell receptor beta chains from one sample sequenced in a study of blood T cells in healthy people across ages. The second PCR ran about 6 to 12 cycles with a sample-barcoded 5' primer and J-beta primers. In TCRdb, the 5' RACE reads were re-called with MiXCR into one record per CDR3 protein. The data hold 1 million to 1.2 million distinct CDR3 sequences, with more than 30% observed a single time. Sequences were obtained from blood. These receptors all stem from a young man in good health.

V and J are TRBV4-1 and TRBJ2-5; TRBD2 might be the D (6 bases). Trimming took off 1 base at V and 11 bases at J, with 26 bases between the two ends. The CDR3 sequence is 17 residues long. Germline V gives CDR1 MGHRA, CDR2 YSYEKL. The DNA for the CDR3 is TGCGCCAGCAGCCAAGGGGCATCGGGGGTCTCCTACAATGAGCAGTACTTC. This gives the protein CASSQGASGVSYNEQYF.

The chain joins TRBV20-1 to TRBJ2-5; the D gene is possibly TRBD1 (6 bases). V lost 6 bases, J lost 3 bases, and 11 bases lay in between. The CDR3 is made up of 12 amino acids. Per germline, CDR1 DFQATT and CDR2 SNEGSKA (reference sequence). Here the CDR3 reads CSAIRTEETQYF. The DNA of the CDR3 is TGCAGTGCCATTAGGACAGAAGAGACCCAGTACTTC.

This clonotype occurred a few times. The CDR3 loop is CASSQASNEQFF. The CDR3 nucleotides are TGTGCCAGCAGTCAGGCCTCCAATGAGCAGTTCTTC. The chain employs TRBV6-6 and TRBJ2-1, with D uncertain. The CDR3 is made up of 12 amino acids. Germline V gene data show CDR1 as MNHNY and CDR2 as SVGAGI (reference sequence). Between the trimmed V and J ends, which lost 5 bases and 6 bases, there was a span of 8 bases.

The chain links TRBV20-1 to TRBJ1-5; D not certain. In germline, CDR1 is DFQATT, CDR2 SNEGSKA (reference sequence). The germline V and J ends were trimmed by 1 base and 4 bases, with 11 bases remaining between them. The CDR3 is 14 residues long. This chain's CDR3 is CSARARVENQPQHF. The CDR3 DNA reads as TGCAGTGCTAGAGCTCGGGTCGAGAATCAGCCCCAGCATTTT.

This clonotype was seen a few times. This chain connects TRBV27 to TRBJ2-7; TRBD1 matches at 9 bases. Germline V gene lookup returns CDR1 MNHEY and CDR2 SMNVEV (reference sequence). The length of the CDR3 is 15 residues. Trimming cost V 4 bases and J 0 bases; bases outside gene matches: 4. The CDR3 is CASSSGTGPSYEQYF. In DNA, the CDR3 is TGTGCCAGCAGTTCCGGGACAGGGCCCTCCTACGAGCAGTACTTC.

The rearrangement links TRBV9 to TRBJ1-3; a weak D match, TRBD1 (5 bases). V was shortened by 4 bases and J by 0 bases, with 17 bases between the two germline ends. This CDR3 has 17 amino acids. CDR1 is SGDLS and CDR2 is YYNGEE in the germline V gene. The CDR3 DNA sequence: TGTGCCAGCAGCCCTACTACGGACAAAGGCTCTGGAAACACCATATATTTT. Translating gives CASSPTTDKGSGNTIYF.

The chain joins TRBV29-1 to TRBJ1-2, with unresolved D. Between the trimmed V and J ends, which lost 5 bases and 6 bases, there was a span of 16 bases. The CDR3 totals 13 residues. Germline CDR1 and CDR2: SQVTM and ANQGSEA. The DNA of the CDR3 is TGCAGCGTTCAGGTGGCAGAAAAAGATGGCTACACCTTC. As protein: CSVQVAEKDGYTF.

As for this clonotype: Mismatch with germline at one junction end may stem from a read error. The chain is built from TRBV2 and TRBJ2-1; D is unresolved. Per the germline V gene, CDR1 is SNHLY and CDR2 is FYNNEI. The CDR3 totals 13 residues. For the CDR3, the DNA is TGTGCCAGTAGTGAAGTATGGGACAATGAGCAGTTCTTC. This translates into CASSEVWDNEQFF.

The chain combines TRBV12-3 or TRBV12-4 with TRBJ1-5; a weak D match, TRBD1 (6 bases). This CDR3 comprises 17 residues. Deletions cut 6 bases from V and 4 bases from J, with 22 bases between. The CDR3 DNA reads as TGTGCCAGCAGCCTTACTCCGGACAGCGGGTTTAATCAGCCCCAGCATTTT. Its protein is CASSLTPDSGFNQPQHF.

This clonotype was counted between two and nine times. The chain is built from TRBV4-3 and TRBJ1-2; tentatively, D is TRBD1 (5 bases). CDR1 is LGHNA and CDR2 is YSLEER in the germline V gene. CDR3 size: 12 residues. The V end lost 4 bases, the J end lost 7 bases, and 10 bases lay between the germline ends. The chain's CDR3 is CASSPSGVGYTF. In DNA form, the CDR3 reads TGCGCCAGCAGCCCCTCGGGGGTTGGCTACACCTTC.

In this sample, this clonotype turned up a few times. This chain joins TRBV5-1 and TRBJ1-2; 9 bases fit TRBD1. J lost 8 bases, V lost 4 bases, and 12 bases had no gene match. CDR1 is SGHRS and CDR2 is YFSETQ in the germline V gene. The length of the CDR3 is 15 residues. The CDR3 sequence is CASSQLQGASGGYTF. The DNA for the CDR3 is TGCGCCAGCAGCCAACTACAGGGGGCTAGTGGAGGCTACACCTTC.

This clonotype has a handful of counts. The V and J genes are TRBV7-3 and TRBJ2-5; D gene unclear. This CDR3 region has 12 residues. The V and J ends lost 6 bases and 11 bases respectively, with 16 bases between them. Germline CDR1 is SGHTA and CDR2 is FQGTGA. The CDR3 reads CASSRNGNEQYF. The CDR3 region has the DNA TGTGCCAGCAGTCGAAATGGCAATGAGCAGTACTTC.

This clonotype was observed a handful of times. CDR3 bases: TGTGCCAGCAGTGTAATCCAGGGAACTGAAGCTTTCTTT. This encodes CASSVIQGTEAFF. The rearrangement links TRBV28 to TRBJ1-1; D is possibly TRBD1 (5 bases). The CDR3 totals 13 residues. V lost 5 bases and J 5 bases, leaving 12 bases between the germline ends. Germline CDR1 MDHEN, CDR2 SYDVKM.

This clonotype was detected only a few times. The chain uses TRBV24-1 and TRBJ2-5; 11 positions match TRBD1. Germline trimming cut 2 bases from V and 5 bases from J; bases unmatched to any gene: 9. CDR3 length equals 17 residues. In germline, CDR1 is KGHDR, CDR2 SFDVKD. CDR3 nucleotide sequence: TGTGCCACCAGTGATTCCAAGGACAGGGGGCGAACTGAGACCCAGTACTTC. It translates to CATSDSKDRGRTETQYF.

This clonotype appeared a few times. CDR3 bases: TGTGCCATCAGTGATGGAGAGAACCGGCGTGGGAGCAATCAGCCCCAGCATTTT. Encoded protein: CAISDGENRRGSNQPQHF. The genes are TRBV10-3 and TRBJ1-5; no definite D call. V was cut by 3 bases and J by 1 base, with 19 bases left in between. CDR3 length: 18 residues. Germline CDR1 reads ENHRY; CDR2 reads SYGVKD.

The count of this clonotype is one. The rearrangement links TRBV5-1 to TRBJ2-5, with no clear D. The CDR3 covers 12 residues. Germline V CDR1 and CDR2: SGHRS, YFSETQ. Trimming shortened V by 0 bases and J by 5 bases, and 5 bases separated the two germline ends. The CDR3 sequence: CASSLAFETQYF. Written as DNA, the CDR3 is TGCGCCAGCAGCTTGGCCTTTGAGACCCAGTACTTC.

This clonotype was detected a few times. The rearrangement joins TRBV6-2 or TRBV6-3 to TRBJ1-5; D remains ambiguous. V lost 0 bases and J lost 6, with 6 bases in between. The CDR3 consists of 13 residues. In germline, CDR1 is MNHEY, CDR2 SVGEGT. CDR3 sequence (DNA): TGTGCCAGCAGTTACTCGGGCACTCAGCCCCAGCATTTT. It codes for CASSYSGTQPQHF.

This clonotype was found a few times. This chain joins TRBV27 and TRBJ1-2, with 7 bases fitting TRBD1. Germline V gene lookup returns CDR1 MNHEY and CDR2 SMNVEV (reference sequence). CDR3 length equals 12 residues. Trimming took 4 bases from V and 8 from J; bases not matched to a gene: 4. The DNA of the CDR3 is TGTGCCAGCAGTTGGATAGGGGGCGGCTACACCTTC. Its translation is CASSWIGGGYTF.

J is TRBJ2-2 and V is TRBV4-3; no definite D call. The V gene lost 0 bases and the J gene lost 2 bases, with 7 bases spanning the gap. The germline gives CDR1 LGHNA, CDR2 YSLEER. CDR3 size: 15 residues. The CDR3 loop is CASSQEVRNTGELFF. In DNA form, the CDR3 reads TGCGCCAGCAGCCAAGAGGTCAGAAACACCGGGGAGCTGTTTTTT.

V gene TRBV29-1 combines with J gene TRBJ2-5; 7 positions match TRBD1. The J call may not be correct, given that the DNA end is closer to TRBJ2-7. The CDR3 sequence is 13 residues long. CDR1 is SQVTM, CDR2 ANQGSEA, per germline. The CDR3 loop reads CSAVRDSSYEQYF. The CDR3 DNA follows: TGCAGCGCCGTCCGGGACAGTTCCTACGAGCAGTACTTC.

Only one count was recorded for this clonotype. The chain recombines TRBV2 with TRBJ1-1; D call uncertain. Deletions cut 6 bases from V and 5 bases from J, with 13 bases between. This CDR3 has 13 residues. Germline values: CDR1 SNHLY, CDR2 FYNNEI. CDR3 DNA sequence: TGTGCCAGCAGCGAGGGAGGGTTGACTGAAGCTTTCTTT. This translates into CASSEGGLTEAFF.

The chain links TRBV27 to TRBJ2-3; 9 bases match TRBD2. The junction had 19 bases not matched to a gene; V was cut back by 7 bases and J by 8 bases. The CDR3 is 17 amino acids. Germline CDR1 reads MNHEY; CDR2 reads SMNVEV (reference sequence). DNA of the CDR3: TGTGCCAGCAAAGAGTTAGCGGGGGCGGGGGGAGGAGGTACGCAGTATTTT. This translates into CASKELAGAGGGGTQYF.

The CDR3: CASSLAPANEKLFF. As DNA, the CDR3 is TGTGCCAGCAGCTTGGCCCCCGCTAATGAAAAACTGTTTTTT. The chain recombines TRBV7-6 with TRBJ1-4, with D unclear. There are 14 residues in the CDR3. From germline, CDR1 is SGHVS and CDR2 FNYEAQ. V was pared by 3 bases and J by 3 bases, with 8 bases between.

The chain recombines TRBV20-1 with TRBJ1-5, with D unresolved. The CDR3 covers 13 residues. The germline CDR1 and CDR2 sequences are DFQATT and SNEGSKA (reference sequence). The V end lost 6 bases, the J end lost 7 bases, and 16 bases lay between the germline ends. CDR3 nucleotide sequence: TGCAGTGCCCGAACAAGCGAATGGCAGCCCCAGCATTTT. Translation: CSARTSEWQPQHF.

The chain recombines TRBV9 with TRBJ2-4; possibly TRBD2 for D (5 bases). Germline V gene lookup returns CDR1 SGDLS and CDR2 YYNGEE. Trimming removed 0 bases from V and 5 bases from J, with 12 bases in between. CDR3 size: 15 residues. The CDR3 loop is CASSVEGSDQNIQYF. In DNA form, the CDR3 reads TGTGCCAGCAGCGTAGAGGGTAGCGACCAAAACATTCAGTACTTC.

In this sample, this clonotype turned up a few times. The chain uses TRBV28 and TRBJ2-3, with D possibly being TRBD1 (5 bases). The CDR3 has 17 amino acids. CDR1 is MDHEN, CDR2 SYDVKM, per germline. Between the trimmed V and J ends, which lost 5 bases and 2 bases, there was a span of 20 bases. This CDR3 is CASSIRTIRPNTDTQYF. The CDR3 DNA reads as TGTGCCAGCAGTATAAGGACAATCCGGCCTAACACAGATACGCAGTATTTT.

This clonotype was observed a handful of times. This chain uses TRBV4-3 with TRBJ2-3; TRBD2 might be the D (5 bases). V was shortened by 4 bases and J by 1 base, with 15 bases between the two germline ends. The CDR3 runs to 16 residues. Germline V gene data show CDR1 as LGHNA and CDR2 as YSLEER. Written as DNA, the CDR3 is TGCGCCAGCAGCCTGGGCGGACTTAGCGGCACAGATACGCAGTATTTT. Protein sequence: CASSLGGLSGTDTQYF.